This is a list of T cell receptor beta chains from one sample in a study of early T cells in non-severe SARS-CoV-2 infection. TCRdb itself ran the 5' RACE reads through MiXCR, one entry per CDR3 protein. Among around 72,000 distinct CDR3 sequences listed, 10% were seen once. The sequencing here drew on whole blood, taken at baseline. The source is an adult who was a healthcare worker with PCR-confirmed SARS-CoV-2 infection or an uninfected control (not recorded which). CDR3s include the opening cysteine and the closing phenylalanine or tryptophan. The order of the fields is CDR3 protein, V gene.

cdr3_aa: CASKVGTEAFF
v_call: TRBV2

cdr3_aa: CSARDRASGGPLYNEQFF
v_call: TRBV20-1

cdr3_aa: CASTRPGLDRGNGYTF
v_call: TRBV25-1

cdr3_aa: CASSSGRDSKNIQYF
v_call: TRBV21-1

cdr3_aa: CASSPDRGFTEAFF
v_call: TRBV3-1

cdr3_aa: CASGLSLTSGNNEQFF
v_call: TRBV12-5

cdr3_aa: CASSEGQGSTEAFF
v_call: TRBV5-1

cdr3_aa: CASMVEGGAAEAFF
v_call: TRBV5-1

cdr3_aa: CSARSTDAFF
v_call: TRBV20-1

cdr3_aa: CASSLGVHGDTGELFF
v_call: TRBV5-4

cdr3_aa: CASAGRNYGYTF
v_call: TRBV27

cdr3_aa: CASSRLLAGEETQYF
v_call: TRBV9

cdr3_aa: CSALAGATTDTQYF
v_call: TRBV29-1

cdr3_aa: CASSLESGGEITQYF
v_call: TRBV5-1

cdr3_aa: CASSDGLAETDTQYF
v_call: TRBV7-2

cdr3_aa: CAIAKTSGGGIVDTQYF
v_call: TRBV10-3

cdr3_aa: CSATGLANYNEQFF
v_call: TRBV20-1

cdr3_aa: CASSRGQGATEAFF
v_call: TRBV3-1

cdr3_aa: CASSPGEGLFYEQYF
v_call: TRBV12-3/TRBV12-4

cdr3_aa: CSARDQDRPQDTIYF
v_call: TRBV20-1

cdr3_aa: CSATGRAEAFF
v_call: TRBV20-1

cdr3_aa: CASSLLPTSGGSEAFF
v_call: TRBV7-3

cdr3_aa: CASSVGTRSYEQYF
v_call: TRBV9

cdr3_aa: CASSHSAEQETQYF
v_call: TRBV4-3

cdr3_aa: CASSQEGIRGPSSYEQYF
v_call: TRBV14

cdr3_aa: CASSLRVGTEAFF
v_call: TRBV7-9

cdr3_aa: CASSLYGGVLAKNIQYF
v_call: TRBV13

cdr3_aa: CASSTGTGSYNEQFF
v_call: TRBV5-1

cdr3_aa: CASSSTSMNTEAFF
v_call: TRBV27

cdr3_aa: CASSSWMGTGANSPLHF
v_call: TRBV7-2

cdr3_aa: CASRSGSGANVLTF
v_call: TRBV7-3

cdr3_aa: CAISENPASGDLYEQYF
v_call: TRBV10-3

cdr3_aa: CASSSGVAKNIQYF
v_call: TRBV3-1

cdr3_aa: CASSDRKTSTDTQYF
v_call: TRBV9

cdr3_aa: CASSPNVRGGEQYF
v_call: TRBV27

cdr3_aa: CASRPTGTKNIQYF
v_call: TRBV2

cdr3_aa: CASSQETVPFSGNTIYF
v_call: TRBV3-1

cdr3_aa: CASSPSTGSTGNTIYF
v_call: TRBV9

cdr3_aa: CASSHPSRGQETQYF
v_call: TRBV3-1